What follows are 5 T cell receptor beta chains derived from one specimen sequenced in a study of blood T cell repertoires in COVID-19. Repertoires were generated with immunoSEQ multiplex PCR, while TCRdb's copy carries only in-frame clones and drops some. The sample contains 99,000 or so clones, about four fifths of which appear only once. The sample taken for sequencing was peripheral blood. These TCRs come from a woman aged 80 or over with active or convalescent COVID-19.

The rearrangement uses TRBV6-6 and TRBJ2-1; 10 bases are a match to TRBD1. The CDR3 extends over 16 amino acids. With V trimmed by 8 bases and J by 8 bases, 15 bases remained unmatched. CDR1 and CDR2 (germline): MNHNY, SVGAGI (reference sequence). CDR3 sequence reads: CASGKGRDRGSDEQFF. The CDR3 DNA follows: TGTGCCAGCGGGAAAGGCCGGGACAGGGGAAGCGATGAGCAGTTCTTC.

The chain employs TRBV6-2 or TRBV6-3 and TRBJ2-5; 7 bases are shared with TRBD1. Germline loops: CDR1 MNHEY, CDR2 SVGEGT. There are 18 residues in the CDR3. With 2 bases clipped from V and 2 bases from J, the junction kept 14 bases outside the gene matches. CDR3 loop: CASSYTLLNRDRQETQYF. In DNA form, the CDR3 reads TGTGCCAGCAGTTACACATTACTTAACCGGGACAGACAAGAGACCCAGTACTTC.

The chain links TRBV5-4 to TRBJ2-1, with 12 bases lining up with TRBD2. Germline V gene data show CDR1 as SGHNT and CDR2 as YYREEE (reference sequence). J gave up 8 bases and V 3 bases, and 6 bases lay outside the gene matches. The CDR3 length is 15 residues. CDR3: CASSSRLAGAYEQFF. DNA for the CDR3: TGTGCCAGCAGCTCCAGACTAGCGGGAGCCTATGAGCAGTTCTTC.

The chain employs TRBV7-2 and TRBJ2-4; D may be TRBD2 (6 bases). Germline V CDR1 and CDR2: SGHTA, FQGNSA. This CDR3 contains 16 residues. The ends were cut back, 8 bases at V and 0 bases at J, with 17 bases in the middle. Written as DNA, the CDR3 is TGTGCCAGCGAAGCTCAATCGGGGGTAGCCAAAAACATTCAGTACTTC. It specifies CASEAQSGVAKNIQYF.

The CDR3 loop is CASSHLVPPLHF. In DNA, the CDR3 is TGTGCCAGCAGCCATCTCGTTCCACCCCTCCACTTT. The rearrangement joins TRBV14 to TRBJ1-6, with unresolved D. Trimming took off 3 bases at V and 11 bases at J, with 8 bases between the two ends. This CDR3 spans 12 amino acids. Looked up from germline, CDR1 is SGHDN and CDR2 is FVKESK. The entire variable domain, with the rest obtained from reference TRBV14 and TRBJ1-6, is as follows: EAGVTQFPSHSVIEKGQTVTLRCDPISGHDNLYWYRRVMGKEIKFLLHFVKESKQDESGMPNNRFLAERTGGTYSTLKVQPAELEDSGVYFCASSHLVPPLHFGNGTRLTVT.